Sequencing of this TCR beta chain was carried out in a study of blood T cell repertoires in COVID-19. TCRdb's table, derived via immunoSEQ multiplex PCR, lists solely in-frame clones and lacks some. This sample yields 400,000 or so clones, of which roughly 90% are seen a single time; about 0.91% belongs to the top ten. Germline CDR1 WSHSY, CDR2 SAAADI. V lost 4 bases, J lost 2 bases, and 11 bases stayed unmatched. This CDR3 contains 17 residues. The V and J genes are TRBV10-2 and TRBJ2-5; the match to TRBD1 covers 9 bases. This receptor was identified in a man between 18 and 35 years old with COVID-19, enrolled during active disease. The material sequenced was peripheral blood. For the CDR3, the DNA is TGCGCCAGCAGTGCCGAAACCGGGACAGGGTATCAAGAGACCCAGTACTTC. Translating gives CASSAETGTGYQETQYF.